This T cell receptor beta chain derives from a study of OX40 agonist ivuxolimab in advanced cancers. The CDR3 has 12 amino acids. Germline assignment: CDR1 LNHDA and CDR2 SQIVND (reference sequence). V lost 6 bases, J lost 2 bases, and 8 bases lay in between. Sequencing was performed with immunoSEQ multiplex PCR; in TCRdb, only in-frame clones are kept and a portion is missing. Seen here are more than 10,000 clones, nearly 85% observed once, and the top ten hold approximately 25%. Sequenced here: CD4+ or CD8+ T cells sorted from blood, sampled in a trial of the OX40 agonist ivuxolimab. The chain employs TRBV19 and TRBJ2-7; the D call may be TRBD1 or TRBD2 (5 bases each). The clonotype originates from an adult with an advanced solid tumor such as melanoma, head and neck, liver or kidney cancer. The CDR3 nucleotides are TGTGCCAGTAGGGGGGACCCCTACGAGCAGTACTTC. Translation gives CASRGDPYEQYF.